The rows below give T cell receptor beta chains drawn from one sample of a study of Tregs in tolerant kidney transplant recipients. TCRdb's copy holds only in-frame clones and misses some; the assay was immunoSEQ multiplex PCR. The sample lists approximately 60,000 clones, 83% occurring once. Material: CD4+ T cells from blood. The receptors were gathered from a human donor in good health. The CDR3 runs from the conserved cysteine through the conserved F or W. The D gene is left open where the match is weak. Not every row has a clone size; where given, it reads once, few, many or a size class.

TRBJ1-2,.,TRBV9,.,TGTGCCAGCAGCGTAGCTGCCCAGGGCTATGGCTACACCTTC,CASSVAAQGYGYTF
TRBJ1-3,.,TRBV21-1,.,TGTGCCAGCAGCAAAGACAACCCGTGTTCAAACACCATATATTTT,CASSKDNPCSNTIYF
TRBJ2-3,once,TRBV6-1,TRBD2,TGTGCCAGCAGGGGACTAGCGGGGGGGCCAGATACGCAGTATTTT,CASRGLAGGPDTQYF
TRBJ2-1,.,TRBV27,TRBD2,TGTGCCAGCAGTTTACCTTCGGCGGGAGCCTACAATGAGCAGTTCTTC,CASSLPSAGAYNEQFF
TRBJ1-2,.,TRBV7-9,.,TGTGCCAGCAGTCAAACTCCCAGTTCTAACTATGGCTACACCTTC,CASSQTPSSNYGYTF
TRBJ2-7,.,TRBV11-3,TRBD2,TGTGCCAGCAGCTTTCCGACTAGCGGGAGGCCGCTCTACGAGCAGTACTTC,CASSFPTSGRPLYEQYF
TRBJ1-1,.,TRBV25-1,TRBD1,TGTGCCAGCAGTGAGCAGGGGGGTGGCACTGAAGCTTTCTTT,CASSEQGGGTEAFF
TRBJ2-5,.,TRBV29-1,TRBD2,TGCAGCGTTCGAAGACTAGCGGGGCCGCAAGAGACCCAGTACTTC,CSVRRLAGPQETQYF
TRBJ1-5,.,TRBV7-8,.,TGTGCCAGCAGCTTAGCAGGGAACAGGGTCGACCAGCCCCAGCATTTT,CASSLAGNRVDQPQHF
TRBJ2-7,.,TRBV5-4,.,TGTGCCAGCAGCTTTAACCATGGTGGGGACTTCGAGCAGTACTTC,CASSFNHGGDFEQYF
TRBJ1-1,.,TRBV2,.,TGTGCCAGCAGTGTCTCAGTGAACGCTGAAGCTTTCTTT,CASSVSVNAEAFF
TRBJ2-6,.,TRBV7-2,TRBD2,TGTGCCAGCAGCCCTAGCGGAACCTACTCTGGGGCCAACGTCCTGACTTTC,CASSPSGTYSGANVLTF
TRBJ1-1,.,TRBV7-2,.,TGTGCCAGCAGCTTCTCGGTAAACACTGAAGCTTTCTTT,CASSFSVNTEAFF
TRBJ2-7,.,TRBV11-1,.,TGTGCCACCAGACGGACAGACTCCTACGAGCAGTACTTC,CATRRTDSYEQYF
TRBJ1-4,.,TRBV30,.,TGTGCCTGGACCCGGAGTGGGTTTGGGGAAAAACTGTTTTTT,CAWTRSGFGEKLFF
TRBJ2-7,.,TRBV5-4,.,TGTGCCAGCAGCTTGGGACCGGGGGCGTCCTACGAGCAGTACTTC,CASSLGPGASYEQYF
TRBJ1-6,once,TRBV5-4,TRBD1,TGTGCCAGCAGCTCGCCCCAGGGGGCTGATAATTCACCCCTCCACTTT,CASSSPQGADNSPLHF
TRBJ2-7,.,TRBV6-4,TRBD2,TGTGCCAGCAGGGTCAGACATAGACTAGCGGGACGGCACGAGCAGTACTTC,CASRVRHRLAGRHEQYF
TRBJ2-5,.,TRBV30,TRBD2,TGTGCCTGGAGTGTAGAAGCGGGAGAACGAGAGACCCAGTACTTC,CAWSVEAGERETQYF
TRBJ2-1,.,TRBV2,TRBD2,TGTGCCAGCAGTGTGGAAAGCGGGGTGGCGCGGTTCTTC,CASSVESGVARFF
TRBJ1-2,.,TRBV5-1,TRBD1,TGCGCCAGCAGACGTACAGGGGTTGAGAACTATGGCTACACCTTC,CASRRTGVENYGYTF
TRBJ2-2,few,TRBV5-6,TRBD1,TGTGCCAGCAGCTTGACAGGGGTGGCCGGGGAGCTGTTTTTT,CASSLTGVAGELFF
TRBJ2-7,.,TRBV6-5,.,TGTGCCACGGGGGGCCTGTCCCTTCCCTACGAGCAGTACTTC,CATGGLSLPYEQYF
TRBJ2-3,.,TRBV7-6,.,TGTGCCAGCAGCTTCGGAAGCACAGATACGCAGTATTTT,CASSFGSTDTQYF
TRBJ2-1,.,TRBV7-3,.,TGTGCCAGCAGCTTACGGGGTGCCGGGGACTACAATGAGCAGTTCTTC,CASSLRGAGDYNEQFF
TRBJ1-5,once,TRBV19,TRBD1,TGTGCCAGTAGTATCGGGGGCAGGGGGAATCAGCCCCAGCATTTT,CASSIGGRGNQPQHF
TRBJ2-5,.,TRBV7-2,TRBD2,TGTGCCAGCAGCTCGACTAGCGGAAAGCAAGAGACCCAGTACTTC,CASSSTSGKQETQYF
TRBJ2-2,.,TRBV4-3,.,TGCGCCAGCAGCCAAGTAGTAGGCGCCGGGGAGCTGTTTTTT,CASSQVVGAGELFF
TRBJ2-1,.,TRBV4-2,.,TGTGCCAGCAGCCAAGTCGGCGGGCGGTCCTACAATGAGCAGTTCTTC,CASSQVGGRSYNEQFF
TRBJ1-2,.,TRBV6-6,.,TGTGCCAGCAGTTACCGCCGGGACAACTATGGCTACACCTTC,CASSYRRDNYGYTF
TRBJ2-3,.,TRBV7-3,.,TGTGCCAGCAGCTTAGTAGGCGGTGGAGATACGCAGTATTTT,CASSLVGGGDTQYF
TRBJ2-3,.,TRBV18,TRBD1,TGTGCCAGCTCAGACCAACTACAGGGGGAGGTTACAGGAGATACGCAGTATTTT,CASSDQLQGEVTGDTQYF
TRBJ2-3,.,TRBV7-3,.,TGTGCCAGCAGCTTATATACGTCGACCACAGATACGCAGTATTTT,CASSLYTSTTDTQYF
TRBJ2-7,.,TRBV19,.,TGTGCCAGTCGGCGCCGGGCGTTGGGTTCCTACGAGCAGTACTTC,CASRRRALGSYEQYF
TRBJ1-3,once,TRBV12-5,.,TGTGCTAGTGGTTCTGGTCCCCTGGGCGGAAACACCATATATTTT,CASGSGPLGGNTIYF